This paragraph reports one T cell receptor beta chain. This entry is derived from a study of blood T cell repertoires in COVID-19. In the study overall: PBMCs, B-cell-depleted T cells, or T cells were the source of the cDNA or gDNA that made up the material.

Patients from Seattle were sampled longitudinally, starting during active infection. Trimming took off 5 bases at V and 7 bases at J, with 11 bases between the two ends. The CDR3 runs 12 residues. Germline loops: CDR1 LNHDA, CDR2 SQIVND (reference sequence). Sequencing was performed with immunoSEQ multiplex PCR; in TCRdb, only in-frame clones are kept and a portion is missing. The table shows about 95,000 clones, with roughly 76% occurring only once. The chain recombines TRBV19 with TRBJ2-5; D gene ambiguous. This TCR was sampled from a man aged 80 or over with COVID-19, enrolled during active disease. Sequencing was carried out using peripheral blood. The CDR3 nucleotides read TGTGCCAGTAGTGAGATCTCGGGGACCCAGTACTTC. It translates to CASSEISGTQYF.